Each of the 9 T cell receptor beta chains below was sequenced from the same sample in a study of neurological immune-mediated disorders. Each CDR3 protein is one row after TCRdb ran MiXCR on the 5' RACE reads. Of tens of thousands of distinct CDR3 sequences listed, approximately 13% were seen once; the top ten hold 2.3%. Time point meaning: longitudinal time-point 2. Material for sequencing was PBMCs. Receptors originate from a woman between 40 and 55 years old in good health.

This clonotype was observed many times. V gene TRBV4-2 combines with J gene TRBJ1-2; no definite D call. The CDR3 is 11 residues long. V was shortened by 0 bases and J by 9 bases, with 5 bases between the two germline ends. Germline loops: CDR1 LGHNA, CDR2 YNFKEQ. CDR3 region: CASSQDRSYTF. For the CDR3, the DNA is TGTGCCAGCAGCCAAGATAGAAGCTACACCTTC.

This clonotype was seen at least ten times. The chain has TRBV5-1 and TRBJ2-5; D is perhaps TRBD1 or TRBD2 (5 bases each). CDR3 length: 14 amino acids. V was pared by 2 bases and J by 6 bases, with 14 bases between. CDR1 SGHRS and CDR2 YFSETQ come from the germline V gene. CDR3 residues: CASSLGETPKTQYF. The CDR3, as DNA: TGCGCCAGCAGCTTAGGGGAGACTCCGAAGACCCAGTACTTC.

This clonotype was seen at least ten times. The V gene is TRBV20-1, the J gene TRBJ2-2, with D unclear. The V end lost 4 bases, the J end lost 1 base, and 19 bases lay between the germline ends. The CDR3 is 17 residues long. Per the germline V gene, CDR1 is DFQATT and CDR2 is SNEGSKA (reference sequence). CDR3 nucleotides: TGCAGTGCTACGAACGGTTTGAACCCCGGGAACACCGGGGAGCTGTTTTTT. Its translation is CSATNGLNPGNTGELFF.

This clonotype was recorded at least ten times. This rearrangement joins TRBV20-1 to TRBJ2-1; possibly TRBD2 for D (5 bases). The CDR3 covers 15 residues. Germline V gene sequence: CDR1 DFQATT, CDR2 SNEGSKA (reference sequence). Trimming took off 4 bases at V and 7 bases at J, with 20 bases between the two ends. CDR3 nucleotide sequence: TGCAGTGCTAAAAAGCCCAGCGGAGTAACAAATGAGCAGTTCTTC. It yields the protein CSAKKPSGVTNEQFF.

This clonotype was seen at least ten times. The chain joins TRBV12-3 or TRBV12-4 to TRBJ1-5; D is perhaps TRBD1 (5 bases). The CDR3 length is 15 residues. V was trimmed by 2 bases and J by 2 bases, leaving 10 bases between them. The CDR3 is CASSLSATGNQPQHF. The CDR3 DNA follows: TGTGCCAGCAGTTTATCGGCGACAGGCAATCAGCCCCAGCATTTT.

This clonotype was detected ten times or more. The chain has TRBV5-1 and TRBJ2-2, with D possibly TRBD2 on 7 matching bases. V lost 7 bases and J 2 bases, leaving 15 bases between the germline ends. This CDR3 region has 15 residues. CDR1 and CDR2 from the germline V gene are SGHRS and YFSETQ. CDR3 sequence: CASQRGGGNTGELFF. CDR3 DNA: TGCGCCAGCCAACGAGGGGGGGGTAACACCGGGGAGCTGTTTTTT.

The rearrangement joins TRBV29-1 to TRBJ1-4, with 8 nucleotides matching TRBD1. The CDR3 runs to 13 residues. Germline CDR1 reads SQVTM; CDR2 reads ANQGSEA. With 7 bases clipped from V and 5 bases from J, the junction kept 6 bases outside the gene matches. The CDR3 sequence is CSAADRVNEKLFF. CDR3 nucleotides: TGCAGCGCCGCGGACAGGGTAAATGAAAAACTGTTTTTT.

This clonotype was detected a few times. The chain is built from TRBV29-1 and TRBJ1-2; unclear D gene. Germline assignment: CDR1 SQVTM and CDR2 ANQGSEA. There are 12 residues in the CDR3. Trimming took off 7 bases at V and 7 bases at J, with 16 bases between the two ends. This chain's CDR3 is CSATYGEGGYTF. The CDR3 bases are TGCAGCGCAACTTATGGGGAAGGTGGCTACACCTTC.

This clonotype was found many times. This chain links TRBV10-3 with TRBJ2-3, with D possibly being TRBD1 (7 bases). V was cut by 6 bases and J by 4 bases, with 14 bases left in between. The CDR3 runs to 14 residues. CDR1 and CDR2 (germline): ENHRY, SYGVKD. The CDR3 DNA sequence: TGTGCCATCAGGGGAGGACAGGCGGCAGATACGCAGTATTTT. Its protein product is CAIRGGQAADTQYF.